These 27 T cell receptor beta chains were all obtained from the same sample, sequenced in a study of cytomegalovirus exposure and HLA in healthy donors. PCR primers comprised 60 Vbeta and 13 Jbeta primers. Clones were sequenced by immunoSEQ multiplex PCR, and TCRdb holds only the in-frame ones, with some missing. This sample carries about 130,000 clones, about 80% of them seen once, and the ten largest clones take over 2%. The sample consisted of PBMCs. The source of these receptors is a man under 40 in good health and CMV-seronegative.

This clone was observed a handful of times. As DNA, the CDR3 is TGCGCCAGCAGCCACGATTCTAACAGGGGGGTGGACGAGCAGTACTTC. This translates into CASSHDSNRGVDEQYF. The rearrangement joins TRBV4-1 to TRBJ2-7; TRBD1 aligns across 8 bases. This CDR3 comprises 16 residues. V gave up 3 bases and J gave up 5 bases; unmatched junction bases: 12. Germline assignment: CDR1 MGHRA and CDR2 YSYEKL.

This rearrangement joins TRBV28 to TRBJ1-1, with 7 bases fitting TRBD1. The ends lost 7 bases at V and 6 bases at J; junction bases unmatched: 2. The CDR3 runs 11 residues. Germline V gene data show CDR1 as MDHEN and CDR2 as SYDVKM. CDR3 bases: TGTGCCAGCACCCAGGGGGCTGAAGCTTTCTTT. It yields the protein CASTQGAEAFF.

This chain links TRBV19 with TRBJ1-5; a weak D match, TRBD1 (6 bases). The V gene's germline CDR1 is LNHDA and CDR2 SQIVND (reference sequence). Trimming removed 4 bases from V and 2 bases from J, with 15 bases in between. The length of the CDR3 is 16 residues. CDR3 sequence reads: CASSTHGQRGNQPQHF. The CDR3 region has the DNA TGTGCCAGTAGTACCCACGGACAGAGGGGCAATCAGCCCCAGCATTTT.

The chain combines TRBV13 with TRBJ2-3, with 7 bases identical to TRBD2. This CDR3 spans 14 amino acids. The ends lost 4 bases at V and 4 bases at J; junction bases unmatched: 5. Germline V gene data show CDR1 as PRHDT and CDR2 as FYEKMQ (reference sequence). The DNA for the CDR3 is TGTGCCAGCAGCTCCTTGGCGGGAGCAGATACGCAGTATTTT. The encoded protein is CASSSLAGADTQYF.

This rearrangement joins TRBV18 to TRBJ1-1, with 7 bases aligning to TRBD1. This CDR3 is built from 15 residues. The trim removed 3 bases at V and 3 bases at J, leaving 7 bases unmatched. The germline V gene has CDR1 KGHSH and CDR2 LQKENI. CDR3 in DNA: TGTGCCAGCTCACCCGCGACAGGGTCTGACACTGAAGCTTTCTTT. It encodes CASSPATGSDTEAFF.

Only one count was recorded for this clone. This rearrangement joins TRBV5-1 to TRBJ1-1; no definite D call. CDR3 length equals 13 residues. CDR1 and CDR2 from the germline V gene are SGHRS and YFSETQ. Deletions cut 6 bases from V and 4 bases from J, with 13 bases between. The CDR3 DNA reads as TGCGCCAGCAAAAGCGGGGTGGGCACTGAAGCTTTCTTT. Its translation is CASKSGVGTEAFF.

The rearrangement joins TRBV19 to TRBJ2-3, with TRBD2 matching over 11 bases. There are 14 residues in the CDR3. V lost 3 bases to trimming and J lost 5 bases; unmatched junction nucleotides: 1. The V gene's germline CDR1 is LNHDA and CDR2 SQIVND (reference sequence). CDR3 protein: CASSILAGGDTQYF. CDR3 nucleotide sequence: TGTGCCAGTAGTATCCTAGCGGGGGGAGATACGCAGTATTTT.

This chain uses TRBV5-1 with TRBJ2-3; D is unresolved. Germline assignment: CDR1 SGHRS and CDR2 YFSETQ. CDR3 size: 12 residues. V gave up 2 bases and J gave up 2 bases, with 3 bases separating them. The CDR3 region is CASSFNTDTQYF. The CDR3 region has the DNA TGCGCCAGCAGCTTTAACACAGATACGCAGTATTTT.

The gene calls are TRBV5-1 and TRBJ1-1; possible D gene TRBD1, 6 bases. The V end was cut by 4 bases, the J end by 6 bases, with 13 bases between. Germline V lookup: CDR1 SGHRS, CDR2 YFSETQ. This CDR3 is 13 amino acids long. CDR3 nucleotide sequence: TGCGCCAGCAGCACTACAGGGAATGCTGAAGCTTTCTTT. The encoded protein is CASSTTGNAEAFF.

Here the CDR3 DNA reads TGTGCCAGCAGTTACTCGTCTACCCTTAGCAATCAGCCCCAGCATTTT. It yields the protein CASSYSSTLSNQPQHF. This chain joins TRBV6-6 and TRBJ1-5; D gene unclear. The length of the CDR3 is 16 residues. Between the trimmed V and J ends, which lost 0 bases and 0 bases, there was a span of 9 bases. Germline loops: CDR1 MNHNY, CDR2 SVGAGI (reference sequence).

The chain couples TRBV28 to TRBJ1-1, with D hard to call. Trimming took off 5 bases at V and 1 base at J, with 11 bases between the two ends. Germline V gene data show CDR1 as MDHEN and CDR2 as SYDVKM. CDR3 length: 14 amino acids. DNA of the CDR3: TGTGCCAGCAGTCCCGGAGGGTGGAACACTGAAGCTTTCTTT. It specifies CASSPGGWNTEAFF.

The rearrangement joins TRBV6-1 to TRBJ2-5; D is undetermined. Looked up from germline, CDR1 is MNHNS and CDR2 is SASEGT. The CDR3 extends over 16 amino acids. V lost 3 bases, J lost 5 bases, and 19 bases lay in between. The CDR3 sequence is CASSDPPAGYGETQYF. As DNA, the CDR3 is TGTGCCAGCAGTGACCCTCCGGCAGGTTATGGGGAGACCCAGTACTTC.

V is TRBV9 and J is TRBJ2-5; TRBD1 is a possible D gene (6 bases). Per germline, CDR1 SGDLS and CDR2 YYNGEE. V lost 0 bases and J lost 3, with 15 bases in between. The CDR3 contains 16 residues. The CDR3 region has the DNA TGTGCCAGCAGCGTAGGAGACACAGGGAGAAAAGAGACCCAGTACTTC. This translates into CASSVGDTGRKETQYF.

This clone was counted between two and nine times. The V gene is TRBV10-3, the J gene TRBJ1-2; 7 positions agree with TRBD1. CDR3 length: 17 residues. Trimming at V came to 3 bases and at J to 4 bases, leaving 14 bases not matched to a gene. CDR1 is ENHRY, CDR2 SYGVKD, per germline. CDR3 nucleotides: TGTGCCATCAGTGACCCAGGGGACAGCCGGGTTGGCTATGGCTACACCTTC. Translating it yields CAISDPGDSRVGYGYTF.

The V gene is TRBV10-3, the J gene TRBJ2-3, with a possible D match to TRBD1 (5 bases). Germline V gives CDR1 ENHRY, CDR2 SYGVKD. CDR3 length: 15 residues. V was shortened by 6 bases and J by 2 bases, with 15 bases between the two germline ends. The CDR3 coding sequence is TGTGCCATCAGGGACATTTTGGGCGACACAGATACGCAGTATTTT. Its translation: CAIRDILGDTDTQYF.

The sample holds one count of this clone. The rearrangement links TRBV11-2 to TRBJ1-1; D uncertain. The CDR3 has 13 amino acids. V was cut by 3 bases and J by 0 bases, with 5 bases left in between. From germline, CDR1 is SGHAT and CDR2 FQNNGV. In DNA form, the CDR3 reads TGTGCCAGCAGCTTCAATTTGAACACTGAAGCTTTCTTT. Its protein is CASSFNLNTEAFF.

As DNA, the CDR3 is TGTGCCAGCAGCCCACTAGCGGGAGCCTACGAGCAGTACTTC. Amino acid sequence: CASSPLAGAYEQYF. The J gene is TRBJ2-7, the V gene TRBV7-2; 11 bases line up with TRBD2. In germline, CDR1 is SGHTA, CDR2 FQGNSA. J lost 2 bases, V lost 5 bases, and 2 bases had no gene match. This CDR3 comprises 14 residues.

The chain uses TRBV12-2 and TRBJ2-3; TRBD2, as called in the table, went unchecked against the DNA. TRBV12-2 is a pseudogene segment. CDR3 size: 14 residues. The chain's CDR3 is CASRLRRGADTQYF. DNA of the CDR3: TGTGCAAGTCGCTTAAGGCGGGGAGCAGATACGCAGTATTTT.

The chain carries TRBV28 and TRBJ1-2; 8 nucleotides line up with TRBD1. The CDR3 runs 15 residues. Germline CDR1 MDHEN, CDR2 SYDVKM. J lost 1 base, V lost 7 bases, and 8 bases had no gene match. The CDR3 spells CASIKDRGGNYGYTF. The DNA for the CDR3 is TGTGCCAGCATCAAAGACAGGGGCGGTAACTATGGCTACACCTTC.

The genes are TRBV5-5 and TRBJ1-5; D is unresolved. Per germline, CDR1 SGHKS and CDR2 YYEKEE (reference sequence). The V gene lost 4 bases and the J gene lost 3 bases, with 14 bases spanning the gap. The CDR3 length is 15 residues. Here the CDR3 DNA reads TGTGCCAGCAGCGGACGGCCGGGGAACAATCAGCCCCAGCATTTT. Its translation is CASSGRPGNNQPQHF.

The chain joins TRBV19 to TRBJ2-1; no definite D call. Germline V CDR1 and CDR2: LNHDA, SQIVND (reference sequence). The CDR3 is made up of 15 amino acids. Trimming pared 5 bases from V and 8 bases from J, leaving 19 bases between. Written as DNA, the CDR3 is TGTGCCAGTAGTCTCCGGGTCGGGTTTGTCGATGAGCAGTTCTTC. It encodes CASSLRVGFVDEQFF.

V usage is TRBV28 and J usage is TRBJ2-1; a weak D match, TRBD1 (5 bases). CDR1 and CDR2 from the germline V gene are MDHEN and SYDVKM. The ends were cut back, 2 bases at V and 10 bases at J, with 6 bases in the middle. The CDR3 runs to 11 residues. The CDR3 nucleotides read TGTGCCAGCAGTTTAAAGGGGGAGCAGTTCTTC. Protein product: CASSLKGEQFF.

The V gene is TRBV18, the J gene TRBJ1-1; D is perhaps TRBD1 (5 bases). Germline CDR1 and CDR2: KGHSH and LQKENI. This CDR3 has 11 residues. V lost 5 bases, J lost 4 bases, and 5 bases lay in between. The CDR3: CASSTGTEAFF. The CDR3 DNA reads TGTGCCAGCTCAACAGGCACTGAAGCTTTCTTT.

V and J are TRBV7-2 and TRBJ1-2, with 7 bases lining up with TRBD1. J lost 4 bases, V lost 5 bases, and 7 bases had no gene match. The CDR3 sequence is 14 residues long. Germline CDR1 and CDR2: SGHTA and FQGNSA. CDR3 DNA sequence: TGTGCCAGCAGCCCCCGGGACAGCGGCTATGGCTACACCTTC. This codes for CASSPRDSGYGYTF. The variable domain in full, with the rest retrieved from reference TRBV7-2 and TRBJ1-2, is GAGVSQSPSNKVTEKGKDVELRCDPISGHTALYWYRQSLGQGLEFLIYFQGNSAPDKSGLPSDRFSAERTGGSVSTLTIQRTQQEDSAVYLCASSPRDSGYGYTFGSGTRLTVV.

The CDR3 DNA reads TGTGCCAGCAGCTCCAGACAGGGATTCACCTATGGCTACACCTTC. As protein: CASSSRQGFTYGYTF. The chain carries TRBV5-4 and TRBJ1-2; 7 positions agree with TRBD1. This CDR3 region has 15 residues. Germline V gene data show CDR1 as SGHNT and CDR2 as YYREEE (reference sequence). V lost 3 bases and J lost 4; bases outside the gene matches: 9.

This clone was observed a few times. J is TRBJ1-2 and V is TRBV28; D is unclear. Germline-derived CDR1 and CDR2 are MDHEN and SYDVKM. Trimming took 4 bases from V and 2 from J, leaving 5 bases between them. The CDR3 runs 12 residues. The CDR3 DNA reads TGTGCCAGCAGTTCCAGGAACTATGGCTACACCTTC. Translation: CASSSRNYGYTF.

In its sample, this clone was seen once. The J gene is TRBJ2-3, the V gene TRBV9; D is possibly TRBD2 (6 bases). V was shortened by 8 bases and J by 0 bases, with 10 bases between the two germline ends. CDR3 size: 13 residues. Germline CDR1 reads SGDLS; CDR2 reads YYNGEE. The CDR3 DNA reads as TGTGCCAGTTCCGGACTAAGCACAGATACGCAGTATTTT. Translating it yields CASSGLSTDTQYF.